This T cell receptor (beta chain) is drawn from a study of blood T cell repertoires in COVID-19 (dated by TCRdb to 2018 to 2020). Looking at the study overall: The collaborator samples originated in the United States, Italy and Spain and spanned the acute and convalescent phases of COVID-19. The prospective study material was composed of cDNA or gDNA derived from T cells, B-cell-depleted T cells, or PBMCs. The dataset comprised deeply sampled blood TCRbeta repertoires from subjects exposed to, actively infected with, or recovered from COVID-19. The repertoires were released in a freely available public database meant as a resource for research on the immune response to SARS-CoV-2. Samples came from the ongoing ImmuneRACE study (first 160 participants) plus 1,254 subjects from 6 global collaborators. The sample metadata nearly always contained a de-identified subject ID, COVID-19 status, age in years and sex. HLA class I and class II types, where available, came from metadata supplied by the sample provider rather than from assay-based typing. What the research found in general, with its limitations: How much clinical and demographic metadata was included differed by source and by participant, and the metadata was provided uncurated.

Unmatched junction bases come to 12, with V trimmed by 8 bases and J by 9 bases. CDR1 and CDR2, per the germline V gene, are SNHLY and FYNNEI. The CDR3 contains 15 residues, cysteine and phenylalanine counted. Only the CDR3 portion is preserved as DNA: 45 bases, with reading frame beginning at the first base. With respect to this clone: Its binding antigen is unknown. No base quality values were provided; no much bigger clone lies one nucleotide off.

TCRbeta CDR3 regions were amplified from genomic DNA using the immunoSEQ Assay, a bias-controlled multiplex PCR. Per the original workflow: The number of nucleated cells in each sample was estimated from the amplification of reference gene primers within the assay. To quantify the absolute abundance of each unique TCRbeta CDR3 rearrangement, sequence reads were collapsed and filtered. For each sample, productive Simpson clonality was calculated as the square root of Simpson's diversity index across productive rearrangements. The source is immuneACCESS, and TCRdb retained only in-frame sequences with V and J called. Part of the clones is not carried over; for the studies checked, unresolved V genes explain less than half of this, and the remainder is unexplained. That table supplies the V and J calls and clone size; D and trimming were determined from the DNA. The sample profile shows 300,000 or so clones; 80% to 90% of them were found once. The ten largest account for 1% of the sample.

Collaborating institutions collected whole blood in K2EDTA tubes following their own protocols. For TCRbeta analysis, collaborator samples were shipped as frozen whole blood, as isolated PBMCs, or as DNA extracted from either sample type. Sequenced input: peripheral blood. This sequence originates from a man between 45 and 60 years old with active or convalescent COVID-19. This receptor chain uses TRBV2 and TRBJ2-1, with TRBD2 identical over 11 junction bases. The DNA reads TGTGCCAGCCTAACCGGGACTAGCGGACCTGCTGAGCAGTTCTTC. Its coded protein is CASLTGTSGPAEQFF.